Reported below is one T cell receptor (beta chain). Its antigen is undetermined. This CDR3 comprises 12 residues. Per the germline V gene, CDR1 is SGDLS and CDR2 is YYNGEE. V dropped 6 bases and J dropped 5 bases, with 11 bases sitting between them. Assay: immunoSEQ multiplex PCR; the TCRdb copy retains only in-frame clones and omits some. The sample consists of fewer than 200,000 clones, about 92% of them appearing once. The data were taken from a study of T cell responses to AZD1222 COVID-19 vaccine. The study, taken as a whole, reports: Close to half of all spike-specific TCRs reportedly target regions of the variants that are unmutated.

The chain couples TRBV9 to TRBJ1-2, with D uncertain. The input for sequencing was peripheral blood, taken on day 0 of AZD1222 vaccination. The sequence came from an adult in good health. CDR3 sequence reads: CASTGDVYGYTF. CDR3 coding DNA: TGTGCCAGCACCGGGGATGTATATGGCTACACCTTC.